Listed here is a single T cell receptor beta chain. Its antigen is not known. Generated by immunoSEQ multiplex PCR, the TCRdb table keeps only in-frame clones and is missing some. The data contain thousands of clones, more than 60% of them seen just once; the ten biggest clones take up approximately 4%. The sample belongs to a study of neoadjuvant anti-PD-1 for oral cavity cancer. Study findings and constraints: Post-nivolumab, blood T cell clonality was significantly elevated in non-responders.

Regarding time point: after neoadjuvant nivolumab, at surgical resection. V trimming: 6 bases; J trimming: 2 bases; junction bases outside the gene matches: 3. Germline values: CDR1 LNHDA, CDR2 SQIVND (reference sequence). CDR3 size: 14 residues. This sample comprised PBMCs, obtained after nivolumab (anti-PD-1) treatment. The chain combines TRBV19 with TRBJ2-7; 11 nucleotides agree with TRBD1. The clonotype comes from a person aged 40 to 85 with oral cavity squamous cell carcinoma. CDR3 sequence reads: CASSGQGATYEQYF. The CDR3 DNA reads TGTGCCAGTAGCGGACAGGGGGCGACCTACGAGCAGTACTTC. Full variable domain (remainder filled in from reference TRBV19 and TRBJ2-7): DGGITQSPKYLFRKEGQNVTLSCEQNLNHDAMYWYRQDPGQGLRLIYYSQIVNDFQKGDIAEGYSVSREKKESFPLTVTSAQKNPTAFYLCASSGQGATYEQYFGPGTRLTVT.